This T cell receptor (beta chain) was retrieved from a study of control samples from healthy donors and cancer patients. Measured with immunoSEQ multiplex PCR; TCRdb has only the in-frame clones, and not every one. The repertoire holds about 160,000 clones, with 70% to 90% as singletons. This clonotype was sampled from a man in his thirties or forties in good health. Specimen: blood.

DNA for the CDR3: TGTGCCAGCAGCTTAGAGGGACAGGGTTCCGGAAGAACTGAAGCTTTCTTT. It is translated as CASSLEGQGSGRTEAFF. The chain is built from TRBV11-2 and TRBJ1-1; the match to TRBD1 covers 9 bases. The CDR3 contains 17 residues. With V trimmed by 0 bases and J by 5 bases, 10 bases remained unmatched. Germline V CDR1 and CDR2: SGHAT, FQNNGV.